This T cell receptor (beta chain) was captured by sequencing in a study of Graves' ophthalmopathy and Graves' hyperthyroidism (dated by TCRdb to the late 2010s). Turning to the overall study: Hyperthyroidism was considered stable if no progression to ophthalmopathy occurred within 18 months of follow-up. The study used signatures of the TCR beta repertoire to tell Graves' ophthalmopathy apart from Graves' hyperthyroidism and to predict which patients would progress to ophthalmopathy. In total, 135 blood samples were TCR-sequenced: approximately 40 ophthalmopathy, roughly 80 hyperthyroidism and about 17 hyperthyroidism-to-ophthalmopathy patients. To explore V-J signatures distinguishing ophthalmopathy from hyperthyroidism, a discovery set of about 99 patients (about 43 ophthalmopathy, some 55 stable hyperthyroidism) was enrolled. An independent validation cohort was composed of 18 hyperthyroidism patients and 17 patients who later progressed from hyperthyroidism to ophthalmopathy. In more than five hyperthyroidism patients, the T-cell repertoires found in thyroid tissue were compared with those found in blood. Following sample collection, hyperthyroidism patients were given methimazole at a starting dose of 30 mg daily, and ophthalmopathy patients were given high-dose intravenous methylprednisolone.

Of note for this clonotype: Its antigen has not been determined. A much larger clonotype is one base distant, so this may be a read error. Since the CDR3 does not end with the conserved phenylalanine or tryptophan, this likely comes from a read error.

What the study reported, not specific to this receptor: In validation, the model predicted ophthalmopathy progression with 70.59% sensitivity and roughly 72% specificity; approximately 12 predicted patients were CT-confirmed with GO in a median of approximately 6.2 months. Among expanded thyroid clonotypes with frequency above 0.001, most also showed up in blood, which suggests that blood repertoires may reflect the thyroid immune response. In cross-validation, the 13-signature model distinguished ophthalmopathy from stable hyperthyroidism with around 90% sensitivity and over 81% specificity, while in the test set the corresponding values were about 80% and 75%. Sample size was not statistically predetermined, and group allocation was not concealed from the investigators.

TCR beta CDR3 regions were amplified from RNA transcripts for repertoire sequencing. HTBI primers and the Qiagen OneStep RT-PCR kit were used in a first-round RT-PCR, which was followed by a second-round multiplex PCR, size selection and purification. The libraries underwent paired-end sequencing with 100 bp reads on an Illumina HiSeq2000. Per the source publication's procedure: SOAPnuke was used to process the reads, removing any read that contained adapters or uncalled bases, had a mean Phred below 15, or lacked an exact match to the constant primer or identifier. COPE v1.2.5 was used to merge high-quality paired reads. Each unique nucleotide sequence was treated as a clonotype, and MiTCR v1.1 was used to align the clonotypes to the IMGT TRB V, D and J references. Analysis was restricted to V-J combinations with a frequency above 0.0001, which covered just over 98% of repertoires. A TCR clonal expansion and chaos score per V-J combination was defined as the ratio of F50 clonal expansion to chaos observed in the TCRdist matrix. Features were reduced by Welch's t-statistics and random forest to approximately 12 V-J combinations, which fed a naive Bayes classifier. The similarity between thyroid and blood repertoires was quantified using the Morisita-Horn index. TCRdb passed the public sequencing reads through fastp at Q25 and MiXCR, retaining productive beta sequences. All rows with the same CDR3 protein become a single entry with the most common DNA and genes. None of the V and J calls come from the authors' own analysis; TCRdb made them. Across this sample there are 900,000 to 1,200,000 distinct CDR3 sequences, with about two fifths seen only once. Clones ranked in the top ten supply approximately 12% of the sample.

Hyperthyroidism patients were newly diagnosed, were aged 18 to 65 years, and had a disease duration under 2 months. Patients with other autoimmune diseases, uncontrolled infections, pregnancy or lactation were excluded from the study. Diagnosis relied on clinical symptoms, serum thyroxine, TRAb, thyroid ultrasound and orbital computed tomography. Trizol reagent was used to extract the total RNA, and its quality was then checked on an Agilent 2100 Bioanalyzer. The TCR was taken from an adult man with Graves' hyperthyroidism. Material: peripheral blood or thyroid tissue (not recorded which).

The CDR3 reads CASRPSRLVETQYS. The DNA sequence reads TGTGCCAGCAGGCCCAGCCGACTAGTAGAGACCCAGTACTCC. The chain is assembled from TRBV7-2 and TRBJ2-5; a tentative D match to TRBD2 spans 6 bases. Reading the germline V gene gives CDR1 SGHTA and CDR2 FQGNSA. Deletion took 6 bases off V and 4 bases off J, with a span of 15 bases between the germline ends. The CDR3 is 14 amino acids in total, end residues counted. Of the read, only the CDR3 DNA is kept; its 42 bases are in frame from base 1.